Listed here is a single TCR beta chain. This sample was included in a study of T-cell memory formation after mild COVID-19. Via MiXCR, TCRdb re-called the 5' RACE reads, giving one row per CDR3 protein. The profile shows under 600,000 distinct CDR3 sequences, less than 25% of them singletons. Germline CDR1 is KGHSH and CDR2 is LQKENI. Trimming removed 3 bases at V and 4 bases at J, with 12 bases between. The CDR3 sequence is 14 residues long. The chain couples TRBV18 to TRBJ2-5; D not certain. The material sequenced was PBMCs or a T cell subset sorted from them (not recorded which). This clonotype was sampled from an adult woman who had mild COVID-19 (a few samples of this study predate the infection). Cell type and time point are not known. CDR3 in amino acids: CASSPPIVGETQYF. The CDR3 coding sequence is TGTGCCAGCTCACCGCCGATAGTAGGAGAGACCCAGTACTTC.